This passage covers 26 T cell receptor beta chains from one sample sequenced in a study of graft-versus-host responses after intestinal transplantation. TCRdb keeps only in-frame clones here, not all; method: immunoSEQ multiplex PCR. The sample has about 19,000 clones; more than 75% are singletons. Sequences were derived from PBMCs, sampled 220 to 240 days after intestinal transplant. Receptor source: a human patient who received an intestinal transplant, so some T cells may come from the graft donor.

The chain combines TRBV4-1 with TRBJ2-7; D is unclear. CDR3 size: 13 residues. CDR1 is MGHRA, CDR2 YSYEKL, per germline. The V end was cut by 4 bases, the J end by 3 bases, with 10 bases between. The CDR3 bases are TGCGCCAGCAGCCGGCGAGAGCTCTACGAGCAGTACTTC. Translated, it gives CASSRRELYEQYF.

V usage is TRBV11-3 and J usage is TRBJ1-1; maybe TRBD1 (6 bases). Germline V CDR1 and CDR2: SGHNT, YENEEA. There are 12 residues in the CDR3. Trimming removed 4 bases at V and 11 bases at J, with 14 bases between. The CDR3 region is CASSSNRVRAFF. The CDR3, as DNA: TGTGCCAGCAGCTCCAACAGGGTGCGGGCTTTCTTT.

This clone appeared once. The chain links TRBV5-1 to TRBJ1-2; D possibly corresponds to TRBD1 (5 bases). Germline V gene sequence: CDR1 SGHRS, CDR2 YFSETQ. V was pared by 3 bases and J by 3 bases, with 9 bases between. The CDR3 is 13 residues long. CDR3 region: CASSSQGDYGYTF. The CDR3 coding sequence is TGCGCCAGCAGCTCCCAGGGAGACTATGGCTACACCTTC.

V gene TRBV6-1 combines with J gene TRBJ2-6; D not resolved. CDR1 and CDR2 from the germline V gene are MNHNS and SASEGT. V was clipped by 1 base and J by 3 bases, with 7 bases between them. This CDR3 is built from 15 residues. CDR3 protein: CASSEVLGGANVLTF. Here the CDR3 DNA reads TGTGCCAGCAGTGAAGTATTAGGTGGGGCCAACGTCCTGACTTTC.

This clone was counted once. The J gene is TRBJ1-5, the V gene TRBV2, with 10 bases lining up with TRBD1. V lost 3 bases, J lost 5 bases, and 10 bases stayed unmatched. Germline CDR1 reads SNHLY; CDR2 reads FYNNEI. The CDR3 consists of 17 residues. The CDR3 DNA reads as TGTGCCAGCAGTGAGTACGAGGGACAGGGGAGGGATCAGCCCCAGCATTTT. This codes for CASSEYEGQGRDQPQHF.

The V call is TRBV19, the J call TRBJ1-2; D is uncertain. The CDR3 has 13 residues. V was shortened by 5 bases and J by 3 bases, with 10 bases between the two germline ends. The germline gives CDR1 LNHDA, CDR2 SQIVND (reference sequence). CDR3 coding DNA: TGTGCCAGTAGTGTCCAAATCTACTATGGCTACACCTTC. This sequence encodes CASSVQIYYGYTF.

The chain combines TRBV7-8 with TRBJ2-5; 8 bases map to TRBD2. With V trimmed by 1 base and J by 2 bases, 3 bases remained unmatched. Germline CDR1 reads SGHVS; CDR2 reads FQNEAQ. CDR3 length equals 15 residues. The CDR3 loop reads CASSLGSGGQETQYF. In DNA form, the CDR3 reads TGTGCCAGCAGCTTAGGGAGCGGGGGACAAGAGACCCAGTACTTC.

The V and J genes are TRBV7-9 and TRBJ1-3; D gene unclear. Germline V gives CDR1 SEHNR, CDR2 FQNEAQ (reference sequence). V dropped 2 bases and J dropped 4 bases, with 9 bases sitting between them. CDR3 length: 14 amino acids. CDR3 sequence reads: CASSLSGRGNTIYF. As DNA, the CDR3 is TGTGCCAGCAGCTTATCCGGGCGGGGAAACACCATATATTTT.

This chain joins TRBV2 and TRBJ2-1, with TRBD2 matching over 11 bases. The J segment lost 10 bases and the V segment lost 7 bases, leaving 9 bases of the junction unmatched. The CDR3 totals 14 residues. Germline CDR1 is SNHLY and CDR2 is FYNNEI. The CDR3 region is CASILSGGAREQFF. CDR3 DNA: TGTGCCAGCATCCTTAGCGGGGGGGCCAGGGAGCAGTTCTTC.

This clone was seen once. The rearrangement links TRBV12-5 to TRBJ1-5, with 7 nucleotides matching TRBD1. V lost 6 bases and J lost 11; bases outside the gene matches: 40. Germline V gene lookup returns CDR1 LGHNT and CDR2 FRNRAP. CDR3 length: 23 amino acids. Written as DNA, the CDR3 is TGTGCTAGTGGCCTCGTGGTGGGATGGGGACAGCCGGGGGGAATTGGAGTGGATGTGGCCCAGCATTTT. This gives the protein CASGLVVGWGQPGGIGVDVAQHF.

This chain joins TRBV7-3 and TRBJ1-2, with 7 positions matching TRBD1. The trim removed 1 base at V and 5 bases at J, leaving 10 bases unmatched. The germline gives CDR1 SGHTA, CDR2 FQGTGA. This CDR3 has 16 residues. CDR3 in amino acids: CASSLIQGDRVYGYTF. CDR3 coding DNA: TGTGCCAGCAGCTTAATCCAGGGGGACAGAGTTTATGGCTACACCTTC.

V and J are TRBV6-1 and TRBJ1-2; no clear D. Trimming cost V 5 bases and J 8 bases, with 18 bases left between them. Germline V gives CDR1 MNHNS, CDR2 SASEGT. The CDR3 is 14 residues long. CDR3 sequence: CASSLSLRADGYTF. The DNA of the CDR3 is TGTGCCAGCAGTTTATCCCTCCGGGCGGACGGCTACACCTTC.

This clone was seen just once. The chain employs TRBV9 and TRBJ2-3; D is undetermined. The V gene lost 0 bases and the J gene lost 2 bases, with 10 bases spanning the gap. This CDR3 contains 15 residues. Germline assignment: CDR1 SGDLS and CDR2 YYNGEE. CDR3 DNA: TGTGCCAGCAGCGTAGCGGTTATTCCCACAGATACGCAGTATTTT. It specifies CASSVAVIPTDTQYF.

This chain links TRBV2 with TRBJ2-6, with D tentatively TRBD1 or TRBD2 (5 bases each). Trimming shortened V by 11 bases and J by 0 bases, and 14 bases separated the two germline ends. The germline gives CDR1 SNHLY, CDR2 FYNNEI. This CDR3 is built from 15 residues. The DNA of the CDR3 is TGTGCCGCCCGGGACGGCAGCTCTGGGGCCAACGTCCTGACTTTC. Residues: CAARDGSSGANVLTF.

This clone was observed a single time. The CDR3 sequence: CASSKGSQETQYF. The DNA for the CDR3 is TGTGCCAGCAGCAAAGGGAGTCAAGAGACCCAGTACTTC. V usage is TRBV21-1 and J usage is TRBJ2-5; TRBD2, the table's D call, was not compared with the DNA. TRBV21-1 is a listed pseudogene. This CDR3 spans 13 amino acids.

This clone was seen a single time. CDR3 protein: CASSLGPQGASYEQYF. The CDR3 bases are TGCGCCAGCAGCTTGGGACCACAGGGGGCATCCTACGAGCAGTACTTC. This rearrangement joins TRBV5-1 to TRBJ2-7; 9 bases map to TRBD1. The CDR3 is 16 residues long. The J segment lost 1 base and the V segment lost 0 bases, leaving 5 bases of the junction unmatched. From germline, CDR1 is SGHRS and CDR2 YFSETQ.

The rearrangement uses TRBV4-1 and TRBJ1-2, with D tentatively TRBD1 (5 bases). This CDR3 spans 15 amino acids. V lost 2 bases and J lost 3, with 13 bases in between. Looked up from germline, CDR1 is MGHRA and CDR2 is YSYEKL. CDR3 in amino acids: CASSQRRGVDYGYTF. In DNA form, the CDR3 reads TGCGCCAGCAGCCAACGGCGGGGCGTCGACTATGGCTACACCTTC.

The chain recombines TRBV5-1 with TRBJ1-1; no definite D call. This CDR3 is 16 amino acids long. Germline lookup yields CDR1 SGHRS and CDR2 YFSETQ. Deletions cut 3 bases from V and 7 bases from J, with 22 bases between. The CDR3 coding sequence is TGCGCCAGCAGCTCCCGCTTTGGTGGGGATGGGGTTGAAGCTTTCTTT. Residues: CASSSRFGGDGVEAFF. Variable domain in full (rest from reference TRBV5-1 and TRBJ1-1): KAGVTQTPRYLIKTRGQQVTLSCSPISGHRSVSWYQQTPGQGLQFLFEYFSETQRNKGNFPGRFSGRQFSNSRSEMNVSTLELGDSALYLCASSSRFGGDGVEAFFGQGTRLTVV.

A word on this clone: One end of the junction fails to match germline, which may point to a read error. The rearrangement uses TRBV5-4 and TRBJ2-1; D possibly matches TRBD1 or TRBD2 (5 bases each). The CDR3 consists of 12 residues. Germline CDR1 and CDR2: SGHNT and YYREEE (reference sequence). DNA of the CDR3: TGTGTCAGCAGCTTGGACCGGGGACAGCAGTTCTTC. Translation: CVSSLDRGQQFF. The variable domain in full, completed from reference TRBV5-4 and TRBJ2-1, reads ETGVTQSPTHLIKTRGQQVTLRCSSQSGHNTVSWYQQALGQGPQFIFQYYREEENGRGNFPPRFSGLQFPNYSSELNVNALELDDSALYLCVSSLDRGQQFFGPGTRLTVL.

CDR3 sequence (DNA): TGTGCCAGCAGCTCGGGACAGGTCATCTACGAGCAGTACTTC. Its translation is CASSSGQVIYEQYF. The gene calls are TRBV27 and TRBJ2-7, with TRBD1 identical over 8 bases. CDR1 is MNHEY, CDR2 SMNVEV, per germline (reference sequence). This CDR3 has 14 amino acids. With 6 bases clipped from V and 3 bases from J, the junction kept 7 bases outside the gene matches.

This sequence joins TRBV4-1 and TRBJ2-7; 8 nucleotides line up with TRBD1. This CDR3 spans 16 amino acids. Germline values: CDR1 MGHRA, CDR2 YSYEKL. Trimming at V came to 4 bases and at J to 2 bases, leaving 10 bases not matched to a gene. CDR3 residues: CASSPTTGTGAYEQYF. CDR3 bases: TGCGCCAGCAGCCCAACTACCGGGACAGGTGCCTACGAGCAGTACTTC.

The chain links TRBV11-2 to TRBJ1-6; TRBD1 matches at 7 bases. CDR3 length: 17 amino acids. V dropped 1 base and J dropped 5; count of bases not matched to a gene: 8. Germline assignment: CDR1 SGHAT and CDR2 FQNNGV. The CDR3 nucleotides are TGTGCCAGCAGCTTAGTGTTCCGCGGGACAGATAATTCACCCCTCCACTTT. Translation gives CASSLVFRGTDNSPLHF. Full variable domain (missing parts from reference TRBV11-2 and TRBJ1-6): EAGVAQSPRYKIIEKRQSVAFWCNPISGHATLYWYQQILGQGPKLLIQFQNNGVVDDSQLPKDRFSAERLKGVDSTLKIQPAKLEDSAVYLCASSLVFRGTDNSPLHFGNGTRLTVT.

The gene calls are TRBV4-2 and TRBJ2-2; TRBD1 matches 7 bases. J gave up 4 bases and V 3 bases, and 8 bases lay outside the gene matches. CDR1 LGHNA and CDR2 YNFKEQ come from the germline V gene. This CDR3 region has 16 residues. The CDR3 nucleotides are TGTGCCAGCAGCCAGGATACAGGGGTCGGCACCGGGGAGCTGTTTTTT. Translation: CASSQDTGVGTGELFF.

J is TRBJ2-3 and V is TRBV7-6; TRBD2 agrees at 11 bases. This CDR3 is 15 amino acids long. The V and J ends lost 5 bases and 4 bases, in that order; junction bases with no gene match: 5. Germline V gene data show CDR1 as SGHVS and CDR2 as FNYEAQ. The CDR3 is CASSRSGGASDTQYF. The CDR3 coding sequence is TGTGCCAGCAGCCGTAGCGGGGGGGCATCAGATACGCAGTATTTT.

Comments on this clone: At one boundary the junction diverges from the germline segment, which might be a read error. This sequence joins TRBV27 and TRBJ1-5; TRBD1 agrees at 7 bases. The V gene's germline CDR1 is MNHEY and CDR2 SMNVEV (reference sequence). The CDR3 spans 16 residues. The CDR3 reads CASSISSTGVGQPQHF. In DNA, the CDR3 is TGTGCCAGCAGTATATCCTCCACAGGGGTTGGTCAGCCCCAGCATTTT.

The rearrangement links TRBV7-9 to TRBJ2-1; D call uncertain. Germline V gene lookup returns CDR1 SEHNR and CDR2 FQNEAQ (reference sequence). Trimming shortened V by 5 bases and J by 7 bases, and 12 bases separated the two germline ends. There are 13 residues in the CDR3. CDR3 sequence (DNA): TGTGCCAGCAGCAAGGCGCCTATAAATGAGCAGTTCTTC. Encoded protein: CASSKAPINEQFF.